This T cell receptor (beta chain) was identified during a study of CD8 T cells in Susac syndrome. The CDR3 consists of 15 residues. Germline V gives CDR1 SGDLS, CDR2 YYNGEE. Trimming at V came to 0 bases and at J to 2 bases, leaving 0 bases not matched to a gene. Study results and caveats: TCR sequencing and HLA analysis covered a relatively small number of individuals.

Reverse transcription of roughly 0.45 to 1 ug RNA was performed with random hexamers. One entry per CDR3 protein, called by TCRdb with MiXCR from the immunoSEQ multiplex PCR reads. This table holds about 190,000 distinct CDR3 sequences, about 95% found once. A note on this clonotype: Its specificity is unknown.

The source material was CD8+ T cells from PBMCs. The TCR comes from a human donor with Susac syndrome. The chain carries TRBV9 and TRBJ2-1, with 9 nucleotides matching TRBD2. CDR3 sequence reads: CASSVGGGAYNEQFF. CDR3 DNA: TGTGCCAGCAGCGTAGGCGGGGGGGCCTACAATGAGCAGTTCTTC.